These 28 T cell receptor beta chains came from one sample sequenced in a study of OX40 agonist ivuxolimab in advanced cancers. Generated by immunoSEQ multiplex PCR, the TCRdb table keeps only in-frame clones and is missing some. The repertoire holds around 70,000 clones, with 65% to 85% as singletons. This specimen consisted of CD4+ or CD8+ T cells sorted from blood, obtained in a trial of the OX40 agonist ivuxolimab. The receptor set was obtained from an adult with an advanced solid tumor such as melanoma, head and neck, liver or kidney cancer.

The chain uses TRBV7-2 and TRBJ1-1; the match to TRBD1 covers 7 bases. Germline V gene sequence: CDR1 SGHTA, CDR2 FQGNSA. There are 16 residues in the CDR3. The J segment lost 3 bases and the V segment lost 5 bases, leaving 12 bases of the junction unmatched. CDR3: CASSERTGVWDTEAFF. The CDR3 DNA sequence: TGTGCCAGCAGCGAAAGAACAGGGGTTTGGGACACTGAAGCTTTCTTT.

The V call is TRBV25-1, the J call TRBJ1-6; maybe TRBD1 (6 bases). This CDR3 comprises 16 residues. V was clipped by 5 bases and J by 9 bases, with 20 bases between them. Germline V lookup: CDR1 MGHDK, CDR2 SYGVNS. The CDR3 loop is CASSSTGAGAGSPLHF. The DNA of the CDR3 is TGTGCCAGCAGTTCTACGGGGGCAGGGGCGGGTTCACCCCTCCACTTT.

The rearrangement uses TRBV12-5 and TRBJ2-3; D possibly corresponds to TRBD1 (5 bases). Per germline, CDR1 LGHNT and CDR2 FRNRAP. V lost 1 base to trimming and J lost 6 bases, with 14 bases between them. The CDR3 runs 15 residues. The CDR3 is CASGLGSNYRDTQYF. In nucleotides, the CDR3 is TGTGCTAGTGGTTTGGGTAGTAATTACAGGGATACGCAGTATTTT. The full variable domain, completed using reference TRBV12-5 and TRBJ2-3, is DARVTQTPRHKVTEMGQEVTMRCQPILGHNTVFWYRQTMMQGLELLAYFRNRAPLDDSGMPKDRFSAEMPDATLATLKIQPSEPRDSAVYFCASGLGSNYRDTQYFGPGTRLTVL.

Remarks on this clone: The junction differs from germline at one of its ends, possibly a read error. The DNA of the CDR3 is TGTGCCAGCAGCCCCCCCGGACGGGCCTATGGCTACATCTTC. Protein sequence: CASSPPGRAYGYIF. The V call is TRBV4-2, the J call TRBJ1-2; D not resolved. The CDR3 extends over 14 amino acids. Looked up from germline, CDR1 is LGHNA and CDR2 is YNFKEQ.

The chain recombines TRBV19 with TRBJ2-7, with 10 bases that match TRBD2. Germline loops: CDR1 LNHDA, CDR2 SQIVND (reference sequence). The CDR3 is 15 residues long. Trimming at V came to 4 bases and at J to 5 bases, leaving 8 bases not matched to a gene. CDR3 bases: TGTGCCAGTAGTAAAGCGGCTAGCGGGAGTCACGAGCAGTACTTC. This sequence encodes CASSKAASGSHEQYF. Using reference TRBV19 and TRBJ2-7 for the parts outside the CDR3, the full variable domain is DGGITQSPKYLFRKEGQNVTLSCEQNLNHDAMYWYRQDPGQGLRLIYYSQIVNDFQKGDIAEGYSVSREKKESFPLTVTSAQKNPTAFYLCASSKAASGSHEQYFGPGTRLTVT.

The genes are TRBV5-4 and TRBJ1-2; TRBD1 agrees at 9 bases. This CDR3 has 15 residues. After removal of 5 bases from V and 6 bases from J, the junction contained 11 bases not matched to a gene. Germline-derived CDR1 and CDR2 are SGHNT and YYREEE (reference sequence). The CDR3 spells CASRTELQGAHGYTF. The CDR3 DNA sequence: TGTGCCAGCAGGACCGAACTACAGGGGGCCCATGGCTACACCTTC.

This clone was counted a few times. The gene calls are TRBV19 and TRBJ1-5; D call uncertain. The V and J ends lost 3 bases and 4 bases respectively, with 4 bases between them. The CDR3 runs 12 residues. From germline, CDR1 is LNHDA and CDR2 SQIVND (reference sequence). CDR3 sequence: CASSMVNQPQHF. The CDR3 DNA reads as TGTGCCAGTAGTATGGTGAATCAGCCCCAGCATTTT.

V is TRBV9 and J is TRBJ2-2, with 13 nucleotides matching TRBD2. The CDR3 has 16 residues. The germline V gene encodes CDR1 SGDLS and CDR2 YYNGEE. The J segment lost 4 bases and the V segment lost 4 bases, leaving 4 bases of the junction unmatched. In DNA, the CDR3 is TGTGCCAGCAGCCCCGGGACTAGCGGGGTCACCGGGGAGCTGTTTTTT. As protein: CASSPGTSGVTGELFF.

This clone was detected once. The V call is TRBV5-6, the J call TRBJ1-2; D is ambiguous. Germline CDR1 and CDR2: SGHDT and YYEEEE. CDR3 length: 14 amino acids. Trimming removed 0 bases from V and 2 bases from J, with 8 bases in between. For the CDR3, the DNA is TGTGCCAGCAGCTTGGGTACGGGGAACTATGGCTACACCTTC. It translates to CASSLGTGNYGYTF. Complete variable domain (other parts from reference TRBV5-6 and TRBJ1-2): DAGVTQSPTHLIKTRGQQVTLRCSPKSGHDTVSWYQQALGQGPQFIFQYYEEEERQRGNFPDRFSGHQFPNYSSELNVNALLLGDSALYLCASSLGTGNYGYTFGSGTRLTVV.

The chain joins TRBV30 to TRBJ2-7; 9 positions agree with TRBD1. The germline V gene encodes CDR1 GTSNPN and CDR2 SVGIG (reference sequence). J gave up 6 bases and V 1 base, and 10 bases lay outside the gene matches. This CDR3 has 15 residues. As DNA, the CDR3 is TGTGCCTGGAGTGGATTTCTAACAGGGGGCGGCGAGCAGTACTTC. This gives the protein CAWSGFLTGGGEQYF.

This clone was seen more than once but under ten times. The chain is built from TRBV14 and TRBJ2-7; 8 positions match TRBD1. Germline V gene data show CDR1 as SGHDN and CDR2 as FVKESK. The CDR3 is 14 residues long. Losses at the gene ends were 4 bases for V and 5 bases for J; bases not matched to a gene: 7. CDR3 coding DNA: TGTGCCAGCAGCCGACAGGGGTTCCAGAACGAGCAGTACTTC. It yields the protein CASSRQGFQNEQYF. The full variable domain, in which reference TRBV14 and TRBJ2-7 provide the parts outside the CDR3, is EAGVTQFPSHSVIEKGQTVTLRCDPISGHDNLYWYRRVMGKEIKFLLHFVKESKQDESGMPNNRFLAERTGGTYSTLKVQPAELEDSGVYFCASSRQGFQNEQYFGPGTRLTVT.

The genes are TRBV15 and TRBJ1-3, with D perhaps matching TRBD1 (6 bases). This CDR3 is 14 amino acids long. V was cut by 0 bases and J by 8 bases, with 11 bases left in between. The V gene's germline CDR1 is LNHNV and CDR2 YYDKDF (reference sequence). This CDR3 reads CATSRDRRGYTIYF. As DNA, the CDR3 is TGTGCCACCAGCAGAGATCGCAGGGGTTACACCATATATTTT.

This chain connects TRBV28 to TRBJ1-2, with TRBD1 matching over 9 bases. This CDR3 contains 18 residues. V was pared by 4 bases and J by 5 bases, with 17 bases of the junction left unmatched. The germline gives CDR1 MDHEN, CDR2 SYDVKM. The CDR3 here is CASSSLFPDRGRRYGYTF. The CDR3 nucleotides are TGTGCCAGCAGTTCGCTATTCCCGGACAGGGGAAGAAGATATGGCTACACCTTC.

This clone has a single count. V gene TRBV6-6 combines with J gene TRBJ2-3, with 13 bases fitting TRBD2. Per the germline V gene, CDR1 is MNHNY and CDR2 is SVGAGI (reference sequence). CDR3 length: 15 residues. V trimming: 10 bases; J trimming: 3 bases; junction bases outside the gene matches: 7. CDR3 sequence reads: CATRTSGGGTDTQYF. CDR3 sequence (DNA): TGTGCCACCCGGACTAGCGGGGGAGGGACAGATACGCAGTATTTT.

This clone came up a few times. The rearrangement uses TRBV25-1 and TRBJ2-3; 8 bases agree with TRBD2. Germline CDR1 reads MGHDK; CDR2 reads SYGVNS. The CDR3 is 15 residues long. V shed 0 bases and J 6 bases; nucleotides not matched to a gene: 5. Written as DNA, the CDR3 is TGTGCCAGCAGTGAATATATGACGGGGGGGGATACGCAGTATTTT. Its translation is CASSEYMTGGDTQYF.

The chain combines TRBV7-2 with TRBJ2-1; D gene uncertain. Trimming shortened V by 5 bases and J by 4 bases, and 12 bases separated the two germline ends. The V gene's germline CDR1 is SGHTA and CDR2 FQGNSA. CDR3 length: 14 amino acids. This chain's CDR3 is CASSPILGYNEQFF. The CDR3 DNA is TGTGCCAGCAGCCCCATCCTGGGGTACAATGAGCAGTTCTTC.

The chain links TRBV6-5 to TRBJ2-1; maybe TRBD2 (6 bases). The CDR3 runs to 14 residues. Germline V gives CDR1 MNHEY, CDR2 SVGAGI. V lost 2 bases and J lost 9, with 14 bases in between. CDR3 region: CASSYGRRAGEQFF. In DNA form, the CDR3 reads TGTGCCAGCAGTTACGGCCGGAGGGCGGGTGAGCAGTTCTTC.

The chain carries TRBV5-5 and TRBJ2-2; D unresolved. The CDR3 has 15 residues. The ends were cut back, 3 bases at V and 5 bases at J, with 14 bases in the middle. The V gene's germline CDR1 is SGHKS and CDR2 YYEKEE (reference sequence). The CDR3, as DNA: TGTGCCAGCAGCTATGGGCCTAGACGAACCGGGGAGCTGTTTTTT. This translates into CASSYGPRRTGELFF.

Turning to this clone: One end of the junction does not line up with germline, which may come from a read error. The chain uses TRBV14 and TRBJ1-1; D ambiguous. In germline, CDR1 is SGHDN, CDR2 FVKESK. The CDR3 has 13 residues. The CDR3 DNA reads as TGTGCCAGCACCCAAGGGCGGGGCACTGAAGCTTTCTTT. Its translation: CASTQGRGTEAFF.

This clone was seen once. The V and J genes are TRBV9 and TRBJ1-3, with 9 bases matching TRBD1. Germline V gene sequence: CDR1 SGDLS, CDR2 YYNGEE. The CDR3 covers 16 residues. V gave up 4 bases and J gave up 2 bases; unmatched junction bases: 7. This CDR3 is CASSSTGQGPGNTIYF. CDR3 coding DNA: TGTGCCAGCAGCTCCACCGGACAGGGGCCTGGAAACACCATATATTTT.

CDR3 coding DNA: TGTGCCACCCAGCGGTTACAGGGTATGGACACTGAAGCTTTCTTT. Protein: CATQRLQGMDTEAFF. This sequence joins TRBV10-3 and TRBJ1-1, with D perhaps matching TRBD1 (6 bases). The V and J ends lost 10 bases and 3 bases respectively, with 21 bases between them. This CDR3 is 15 amino acids long. CDR1 and CDR2 from the germline V gene are ENHRY and SYGVKD.

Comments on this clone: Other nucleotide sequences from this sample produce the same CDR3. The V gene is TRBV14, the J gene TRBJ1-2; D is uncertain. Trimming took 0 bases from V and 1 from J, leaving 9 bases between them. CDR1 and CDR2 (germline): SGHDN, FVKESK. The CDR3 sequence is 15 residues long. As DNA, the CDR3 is TGTGCCAGCAGCCAAGATCTCGGCCGTAACTATGGCTACACCTTC. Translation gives CASSQDLGRNYGYTF.

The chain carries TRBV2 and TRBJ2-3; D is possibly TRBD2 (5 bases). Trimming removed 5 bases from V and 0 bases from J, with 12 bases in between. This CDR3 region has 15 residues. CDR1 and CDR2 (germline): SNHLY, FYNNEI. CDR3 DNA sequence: TGTGCCAGCAGTTACCAGAGGGCGAGCACAGATACGCAGTATTTT. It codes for CASSYQRASTDTQYF.

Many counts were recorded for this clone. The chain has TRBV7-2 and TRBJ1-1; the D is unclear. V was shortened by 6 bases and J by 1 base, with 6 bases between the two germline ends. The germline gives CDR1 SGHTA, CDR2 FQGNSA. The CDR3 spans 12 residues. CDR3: CASSRWNTEAFF. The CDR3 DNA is TGTGCCAGCAGTCGCTGGAACACTGAAGCTTTCTTT.

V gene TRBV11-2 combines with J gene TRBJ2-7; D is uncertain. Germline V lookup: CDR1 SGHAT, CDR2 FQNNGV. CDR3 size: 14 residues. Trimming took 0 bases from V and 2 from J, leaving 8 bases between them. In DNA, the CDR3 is TGTGCCAGCAGCTTAGATATGTTTACCTACGAGCAGTACTTC. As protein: CASSLDMFTYEQYF.

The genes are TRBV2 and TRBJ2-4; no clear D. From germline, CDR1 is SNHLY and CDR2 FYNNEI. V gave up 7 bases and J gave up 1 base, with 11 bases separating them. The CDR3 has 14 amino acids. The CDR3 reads CASIEQMAKNIQYF. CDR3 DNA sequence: TGTGCCAGCATAGAGCAGATGGCCAAAAACATTCAGTACTTC.

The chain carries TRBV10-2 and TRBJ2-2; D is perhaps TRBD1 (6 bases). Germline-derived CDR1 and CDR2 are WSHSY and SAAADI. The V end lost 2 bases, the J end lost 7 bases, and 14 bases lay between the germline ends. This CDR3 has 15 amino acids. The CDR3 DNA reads TGCGCCAGCAGTGAGCTTTTTGGACAGCTCGGGGAGCTGTTTTTT. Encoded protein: CASSELFGQLGELFF.

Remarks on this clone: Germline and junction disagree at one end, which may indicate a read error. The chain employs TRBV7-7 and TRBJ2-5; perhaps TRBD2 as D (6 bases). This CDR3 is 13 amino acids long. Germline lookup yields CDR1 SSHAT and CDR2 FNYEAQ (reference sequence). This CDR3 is CASSTRDEETQYF. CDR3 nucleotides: TGTGCTAGCAGCACGCGGGACGAGGAGACCCAGTACTTC. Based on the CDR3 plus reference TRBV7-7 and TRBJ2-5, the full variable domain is GAGVSQSPRYKVTKRGQDVTLRCDPISSHATLYWYQQALGQGPEFLTYFNYEAQPDKSGLPSDRFSAERPEGSISTLTIQRTEQRDSAMYRCASSTRDEETQYFGPGTRLLVL.